This TCR beta chain was sequenced during a study of neoadjuvant anti-PD-1 for oral cavity cancer. PBMC libraries mostly used 400 to 550 ng of input genomic DNA, with six replicates per sample. Only in-frame clones appear in the TCRdb table, and some are missing; sequencing was by immunoSEQ multiplex PCR. Of over 10,000 clones listed, 50% to 75% are singletons. The CDR3 covers 14 residues. V gave up 3 bases and J gave up 8 bases; unmatched junction bases: 8. Germline V gene sequence: CDR1 SEHNR, CDR2 FQNEAQ (reference sequence). This clonotype was obtained from a person between 40 and 80 years old with oral cavity squamous cell carcinoma. The rearrangement links TRBV7-9 to TRBJ1-1, with 8 bases lining up with TRBD1. Specimen: PBMCs, collected before nivolumab (anti-PD-1) treatment. Written as DNA, the CDR3 is TGTGCCAGCAGCTTTCCCGGGACAGGAATGGAAGCTTTCTTT. This sequence encodes CASSFPGTGMEAFF.